These 21 T cell receptor beta chains were all obtained from the same sample, sequenced in a study of blood T cell repertoires in COVID-19. Assay: immunoSEQ multiplex PCR; the TCRdb copy retains only in-frame clones and omits some. The profile shows 50,000 to 60,000 clones, 85% to 90% of them singletons. Sequencing input: peripheral blood. The receptors were sampled from a man aged 55 to 70 with active COVID-19.

The chain joins TRBV5-5 to TRBJ2-7; D is ambiguous. The germline CDR1 and CDR2 sequences are SGHKS and YYEKEE (reference sequence). The CDR3 runs 13 residues. The V and J ends lost 3 bases and 4 bases respectively, with 11 bases between them. CDR3 amino acids: CASSSPTLYEQYF. DNA of the CDR3: TGTGCCAGCAGCTCCCCCACTCTATACGAGCAGTACTTC.

The chain carries TRBV18 and TRBJ2-1, with 9 bases lining up with TRBD1. The CDR3 has 15 amino acids. The germline CDR1 and CDR2 sequences are KGHSH and LQKENI. Trimming removed 2 bases from V and 2 bases from J; junction bases left unmatched: 1. The CDR3 loop is CASSPWDRAYNEQFF. The CDR3 nucleotides are TGTGCCAGCTCACCATGGGACAGGGCCTACAATGAGCAGTTCTTC.

The sample holds one count of this clone. The chain employs TRBV5-1 and TRBJ1-4; TRBD1 matches 7 bases. The junction had 6 bases not matched to a gene; V was cut back by 0 bases and J by 7 bases. The CDR3 loop spans 15 amino acids. Germline V lookup: CDR1 SGHRS, CDR2 YFSETQ. CDR3 DNA: TGCGCCAGCAGCTTGGCTCGACAGGGCGTTGAAAAACTGTTTTTT. Translating gives CASSLARQGVEKLFF.

The genes are TRBV5-1 and TRBJ2-7, with D perhaps TRBD1 (5 bases). Per germline, CDR1 SGHRS and CDR2 YFSETQ. V was cut by 0 bases and J by 0 bases, with 13 bases left in between. This CDR3 contains 16 residues. The CDR3 DNA is TGCGCCAGCAGCTTGGAAGGGGCGGCGAGCTCCTACGAGCAGTACTTC. It yields the protein CASSLEGAASSYEQYF.

This chain uses TRBV10-3 with TRBJ2-4; tentative D call: TRBD1 (6 bases). Germline assignment: CDR1 ENHRY and CDR2 SYGVKD. The V end lost 2 bases, the J end lost 0 bases, and 11 bases lay between the germline ends. This CDR3 region has 16 residues. The DNA of the CDR3 is TGTGCCATCAGTGAGGGCGGACAGCTAGCCAAAAACATTCAGTACTTC. Protein sequence: CAISEGGQLAKNIQYF.

The chain couples TRBV19 to TRBJ1-5; 8 bases are shared with TRBD1. With V trimmed by 3 bases and J by 7 bases, 14 bases remained unmatched. The germline CDR1 and CDR2 sequences are LNHDA and SQIVND (reference sequence). CDR3 size: 17 residues. Here the CDR3 DNA reads TGTGCCAGTAGTATCCACCTTAGACAGGGGTACGGCCAGCCCCAGCATTTT. It codes for CASSIHLRQGYGQPQHF.

The V call is TRBV9, the J call TRBJ1-1, with 11 bases lining up with TRBD1. The V segment lost 4 bases and the J segment 10 bases; nucleotides outside the gene matches: 6. The CDR3 has 13 amino acids. Germline-derived CDR1 and CDR2 are SGDLS and YYNGEE. The CDR3 reads CASSPGQGAIAFF. The CDR3 DNA reads as TGTGCCAGCAGCCCCGGACAGGGGGCAATAGCTTTCTTT.

This clone came up a few times. The genes are TRBV30 and TRBJ2-7; TRBD1 matches 7 bases. The CDR3 consists of 14 residues. Per the germline V gene, CDR1 is GTSNPN and CDR2 is SVGIG (reference sequence). V was clipped by 4 bases and J by 2 bases; unmatched bases: 8. In DNA form, the CDR3 reads TGTGCCTGGAACAGGCCAGGGGGTACCTACGAGCAGTACTTC. Residues: CAWNRPGGTYEQYF.

The rearrangement links TRBV12-5 to TRBJ2-7; 10 nucleotides match TRBD1. There are 15 residues in the CDR3. V was pared by 4 bases and J by 5 bases, with 8 bases of the junction left unmatched. The germline gives CDR1 LGHNT, CDR2 FRNRAP. The CDR3: CASGWGQGSSDEQYF. The CDR3 coding sequence is TGTGCTAGTGGTTGGGGACAGGGGAGTTCTGACGAGCAGTACTTC.

The chain recombines TRBV6-5 with TRBJ1-5, with no clear D. The V end was cut by 7 bases, the J end by 4 bases, with 14 bases between. The CDR3 is 14 amino acids. CDR1 is MNHEY and CDR2 is SVGAGI in the germline V gene. Here the CDR3 reads CASKQIYQNQPQHF. The CDR3 DNA reads as TGTGCCAGCAAACAAATTTACCAAAATCAGCCCCAGCATTTT.

The chain carries TRBV19 and TRBJ1-4; 8 nucleotides match TRBD1. The germline V gene has CDR1 LNHDA and CDR2 SQIVND (reference sequence). J was trimmed by 4 bases and V by 10 bases; bases with no gene match: 11. This CDR3 region has 15 residues. CDR3 in DNA: TGTGCCACCCGGGACAGGCGATCCATTAATGAAAAACTGTTTTTT. Amino acid sequence: CATRDRRSINEKLFF.

The genes are TRBV3-1 (or the pseudogene TRBV3-2) and TRBJ1-6; TRBD1 matches at 11 bases. This CDR3 spans 15 amino acids. The germline CDR1 and CDR2 sequences are LGHDT and YNNKEL (reference sequence). After removal of 6 bases from V and 9 bases from J, the junction contained 7 bases not matched to a gene. CDR3 in amino acids: CASSTAGTGGSPLHF. The CDR3 nucleotides are TGTGCCAGCAGTACAGCCGGGACAGGGGGTTCACCCCTCCACTTT.

The chain links TRBV10-3 to TRBJ2-2; 8 positions match TRBD2. The germline V gene has CDR1 ENHRY and CDR2 SYGVKD. The V gene end was trimmed by 10 bases and the J gene end by 7 bases; junction bases not matched to a gene: 14. The length of the CDR3 is 15 residues. The CDR3 DNA reads TGTGCCACCTCTGTCGGGAGGGCCGGAAGCGGGGAGCTGTTTTTT. Its protein is CATSVGRAGSGELFF.

The J gene is TRBJ2-7, the V gene TRBV27; the D gene is possibly TRBD1 (6 bases). V was cut by 5 bases and J by 0 bases, with 11 bases left in between. CDR3 length equals 14 residues. Germline V gene data show CDR1 as MNHEY and CDR2 as SMNVEV (reference sequence). For the CDR3, the DNA is TGTGCCAGCAGTACTGGGACAAACTCCTACGAGCAGTACTTC. Amino acid sequence: CASSTGTNSYEQYF.

As for this clone: One junction end does not reproduce the germline sequence, and a read error may be involved. The V call is TRBV30, the J call TRBJ2-3, with D tentatively TRBD2 (6 bases). The germline V gene encodes CDR1 GTSNPN and CDR2 SVGIG (reference sequence). This CDR3 has 15 amino acids. CDR3 loop: CAWSVGGASRDTQYF. The CDR3 coding sequence is TGTGCCTGGAGTGTGGGAGGAGCGAGCAGAGATACGCAGTATTTT. The full variable domain, with the rest looked up from reference TRBV30 and TRBJ2-3, is SQTIHQWPATLVQPVGSPLSLECTVEGTSNPNLYWYRQAAGRGLQLLFYSVGIGQISSEVPQNLSASRPQDRQFILSSKKLLLSDSGFYLCAWSVGGASRDTQYFGPGTRLTVL.

The chain is built from TRBV7-3 and TRBJ2-1; 9 bases are shared with TRBD2. This CDR3 has 15 amino acids. Germline lookup yields CDR1 SGHTA and CDR2 FQGTGA. J gave up 4 bases and V 4 bases, and 5 bases lay outside the gene matches. Written as DNA, the CDR3 is TGTGCCAGCAGCTCGACTAGCGGAACTTACAATGAGCAGTTCTTC. Translated: CASSSTSGTYNEQFF.

The V gene is TRBV7-3, the J gene TRBJ1-6; D remains ambiguous. CDR3 size: 13 residues. Germline-derived CDR1 and CDR2 are SGHTA and FQGTGA. Trimming cost V 5 bases and J 6 bases, with 8 bases left between them. CDR3 DNA sequence: TGTGCCAGCAGCCCCTTTCTTAATTCACCCCTCCACTTT. Translated: CASSPFLNSPLHF.

This chain uses TRBV6-6 with TRBJ2-1; 13 bases map to TRBD2. Germline V gives CDR1 MNHNY, CDR2 SVGAGI (reference sequence). The J segment lost 6 bases and the V segment lost 2 bases, leaving 4 bases of the junction unmatched. The CDR3 totals 16 residues. CDR3 nucleotide sequence: TGTGCCAGCAGTTACGGACTAGCGGGAGCCGGCAATGAGCAGTTCTTC. Translating it yields CASSYGLAGAGNEQFF.

The chain uses TRBV27 and TRBJ2-3, with 12 bases lining up with TRBD2. After removal of 4 bases from V and 0 bases from J, the junction contained 8 bases not matched to a gene. The CDR3 is 18 amino acids. Germline values: CDR1 MNHEY, CDR2 SMNVEV (reference sequence). The CDR3 is CASSSPGLAGISTDTQYF. The CDR3 DNA reads TGTGCCAGCAGTTCACCGGGACTAGCGGGTATTAGCACAGATACGCAGTATTTT.

The CDR3 loop is CASRQQGVGRKNIQYF. In DNA form, the CDR3 reads TGTGCCAGCAGGCAACAGGGCGTGGGCCGCAAAAACATTCAGTACTTC. The chain combines TRBV27 with TRBJ2-4; D might be TRBD1 (6 bases). CDR1 and CDR2 from the germline V gene are MNHEY and SMNVEV (reference sequence). There are 16 residues in the CDR3. The V end lost 6 bases, the J end lost 3 bases, and 18 bases lay between the germline ends.

The chain carries TRBV4-1 and TRBJ2-2; the D gene is possibly TRBD2 (6 bases). The CDR3 has 16 residues. Germline V gene data show CDR1 as MGHRA and CDR2 as YSYEKL. V dropped 1 base and J dropped 1 base, with 10 bases sitting between them. For the CDR3, the DNA is TGCGCCAGCAGCCAAGGGGTGGGAGGGAACACCGGGGAGCTGTTTTTT. This sequence encodes CASSQGVGGNTGELFF.